This T cell receptor (beta chain) was documented in a study of cytomegalovirus exposure and HLA in healthy donors. Study in general: Unique TCR beta sequences numbering 117 million came from 150 million to 200 million T cells in an earlier analysis.

The CDR3 spans 16 residues. Per germline, CDR1 MGHRA and CDR2 YSYEKL. V lost 3 bases, J lost 1 base, and 4 bases stayed unmatched. The primer mix had 60 Vbeta and 13 Jbeta primers. This table comes from immunoSEQ multiplex PCR, and its TCRdb copy is limited to in-frame clones, with some not included. This sample's table has fewer than 200,000 clones. The chain uses TRBV4-1 and TRBJ2-3, with 10 bases that match TRBD2. The source of this sequence is a woman aged 60 to 75 in good health and CMV-seronegative. Specimen: PBMCs. CDR3 loop: CASSHSGTSGTDTQYF. The CDR3 DNA follows: TGCGCCAGCAGCCACTCCGGGACTAGCGGCACAGATACGCAGTATTTT.